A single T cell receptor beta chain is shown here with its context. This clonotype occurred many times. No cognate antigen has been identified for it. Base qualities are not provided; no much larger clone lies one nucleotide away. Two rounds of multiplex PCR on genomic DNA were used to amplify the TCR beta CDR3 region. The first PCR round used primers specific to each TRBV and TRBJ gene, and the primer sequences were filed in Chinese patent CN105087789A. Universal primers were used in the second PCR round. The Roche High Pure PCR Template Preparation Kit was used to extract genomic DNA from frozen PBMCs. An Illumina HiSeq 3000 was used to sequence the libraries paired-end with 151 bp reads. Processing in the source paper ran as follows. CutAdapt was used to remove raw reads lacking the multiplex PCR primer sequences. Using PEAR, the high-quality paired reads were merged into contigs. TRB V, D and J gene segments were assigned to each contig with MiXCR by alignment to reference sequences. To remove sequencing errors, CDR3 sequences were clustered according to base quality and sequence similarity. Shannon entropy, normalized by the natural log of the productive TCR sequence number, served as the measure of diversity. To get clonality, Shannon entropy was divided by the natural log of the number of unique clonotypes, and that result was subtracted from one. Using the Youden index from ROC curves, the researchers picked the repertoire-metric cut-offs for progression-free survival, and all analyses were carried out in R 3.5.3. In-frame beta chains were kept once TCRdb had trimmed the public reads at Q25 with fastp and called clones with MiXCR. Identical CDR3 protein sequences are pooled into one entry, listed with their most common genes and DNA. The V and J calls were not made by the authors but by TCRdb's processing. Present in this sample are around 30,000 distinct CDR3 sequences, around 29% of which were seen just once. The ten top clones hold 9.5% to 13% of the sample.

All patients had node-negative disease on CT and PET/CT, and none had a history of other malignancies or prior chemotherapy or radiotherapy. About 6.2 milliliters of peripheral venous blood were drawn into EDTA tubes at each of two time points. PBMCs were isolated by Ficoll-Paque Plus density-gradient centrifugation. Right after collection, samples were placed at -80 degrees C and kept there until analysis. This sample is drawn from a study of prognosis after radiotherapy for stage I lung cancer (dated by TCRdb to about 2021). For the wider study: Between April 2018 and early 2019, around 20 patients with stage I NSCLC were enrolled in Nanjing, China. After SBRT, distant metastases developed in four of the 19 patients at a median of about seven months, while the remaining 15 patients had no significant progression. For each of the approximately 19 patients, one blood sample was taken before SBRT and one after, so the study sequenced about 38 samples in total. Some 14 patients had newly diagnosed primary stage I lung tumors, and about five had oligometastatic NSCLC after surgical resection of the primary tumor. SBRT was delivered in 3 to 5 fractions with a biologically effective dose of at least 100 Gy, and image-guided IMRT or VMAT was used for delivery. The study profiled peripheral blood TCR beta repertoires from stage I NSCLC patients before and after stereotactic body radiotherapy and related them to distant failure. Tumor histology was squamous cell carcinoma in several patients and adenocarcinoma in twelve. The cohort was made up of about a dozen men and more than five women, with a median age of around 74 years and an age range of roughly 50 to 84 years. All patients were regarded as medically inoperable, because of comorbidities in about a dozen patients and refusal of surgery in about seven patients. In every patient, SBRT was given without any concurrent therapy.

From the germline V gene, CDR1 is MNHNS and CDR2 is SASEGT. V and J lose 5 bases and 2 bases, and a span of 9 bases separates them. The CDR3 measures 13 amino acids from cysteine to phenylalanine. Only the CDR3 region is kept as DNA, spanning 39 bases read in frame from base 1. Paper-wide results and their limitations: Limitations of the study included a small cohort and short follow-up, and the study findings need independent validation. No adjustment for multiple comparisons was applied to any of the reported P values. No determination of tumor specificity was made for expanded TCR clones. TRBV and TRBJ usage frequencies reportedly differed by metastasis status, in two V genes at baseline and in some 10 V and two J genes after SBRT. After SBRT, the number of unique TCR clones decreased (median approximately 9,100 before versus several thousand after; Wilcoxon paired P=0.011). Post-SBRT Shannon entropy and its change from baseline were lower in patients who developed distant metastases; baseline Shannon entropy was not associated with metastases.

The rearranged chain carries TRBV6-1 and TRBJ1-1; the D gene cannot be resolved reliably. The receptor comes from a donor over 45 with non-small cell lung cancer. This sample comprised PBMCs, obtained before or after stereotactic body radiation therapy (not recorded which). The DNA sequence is TGTGCCAGCAGTCCTAGACTCAACACTGAAGCTTTCTTT. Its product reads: CASSPRLNTEAFF.